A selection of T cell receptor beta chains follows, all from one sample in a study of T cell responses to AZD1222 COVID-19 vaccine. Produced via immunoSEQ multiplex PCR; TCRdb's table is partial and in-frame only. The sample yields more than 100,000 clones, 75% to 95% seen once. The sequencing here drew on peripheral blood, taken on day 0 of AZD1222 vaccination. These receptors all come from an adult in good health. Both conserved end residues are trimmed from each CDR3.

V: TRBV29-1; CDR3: SAVASTGYEQF
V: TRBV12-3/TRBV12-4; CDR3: ASSLSIEQF
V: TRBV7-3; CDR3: ASSPQGEAYGYT
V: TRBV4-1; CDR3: ASSLQPSGNTIY
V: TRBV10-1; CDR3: ASRPDRIGETQY
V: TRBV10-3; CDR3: AISESSVANYGYT
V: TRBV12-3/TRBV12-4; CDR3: ASSPEEGKQF
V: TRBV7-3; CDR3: ASSLGGRETQY
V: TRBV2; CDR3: ASSEPPQGQPQH
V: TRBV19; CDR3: ATTGRSNQPQH
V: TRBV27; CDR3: ASSFWGLYNEQF
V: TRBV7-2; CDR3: ASSLAGGFGELF
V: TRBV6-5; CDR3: ASRRDRGRTEAF
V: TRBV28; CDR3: ASSWAINTEAF
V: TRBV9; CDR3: ASTRFLEGELF
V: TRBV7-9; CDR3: ASSFYPRASTGELF
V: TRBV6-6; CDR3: ASSYGTVLYEQY
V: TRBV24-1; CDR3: ATEPLGGLVHYEQY
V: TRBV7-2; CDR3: ASSRGRAANYGYT
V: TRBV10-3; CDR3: AISETGEQY
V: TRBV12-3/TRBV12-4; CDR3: ASSRGLNQPQH
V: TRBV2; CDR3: ASSGGPISGNTIY
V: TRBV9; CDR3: ASSVTPGGSYNEQF
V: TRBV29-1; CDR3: SVDRRENTEAF